The rows below give T cell receptor beta chains drawn from one sample of a study of T cell responses to AZD1222 COVID-19 vaccine. Sequencing was performed with immunoSEQ multiplex PCR; in TCRdb, only in-frame clones are kept and a portion is missing. This table has about 99,000 clones, around 92% appearing once. This specimen consisted of peripheral blood, obtained on day 0 of AZD1222 vaccination. These receptors were taken from an adult in good health. CDR3s include the opening cysteine and the closing phenylalanine or tryptophan. The order of the fields is clone size, D gene, V gene, J gene, CDR3 protein, CDR3 DNA. The D gene is left open where the match is weak. Clone size is shown for a subset of rows, as once, few, many or a class of expanded clone.

NA,NA,TRBV10-2,TRBJ2-5,CASRDNLQETQYF,TGCGCCAGCAGGGACAACCTCCAAGAGACCCAGTACTTC
NA,NA,TRBV6-5,TRBJ1-1,CASSQPGAARTEAFF,TGTGCCAGCAGCCAACCAGGAGCGGCACGAACTGAAGCTTTCTTT
once,TRBD2,TRBV5-1,TRBJ2-7,CASSLGGAGGSYEQYF,TGCGCCAGCAGCTTGGGAGGGGCGGGAGGGAGCTACGAGCAGTACTTC
NA,TRBD2,TRBV27,TRBJ2-7,CASSSTSGISYEQYF,TGTGCCAGCAGTTCGACTAGCGGGATAAGTTACGAGCAGTACTTC
NA,NA,TRBV28,TRBJ2-7,CASSLFVRNSTGDATYEQYF,TGTGCCAGCAGTTTATTTGTTCGGAACTCCACAGGAGACGCAACCTACGAGCAGTACTTC
NA,NA,TRBV30,TRBJ1-2,CAWSVQLGYGYTF,TGTGCCTGGAGTGTTCAGTTAGGGTATGGCTACACCTTC
NA,NA,TRBV5-6,TRBJ2-7,CASSLGPNSYEQYF,TGTGCCAGCAGCTTGGGTCCAAACTCCTACGAGCAGTACTTC
NA,NA,TRBV28,TRBJ2-7,CASRIGPQTGQYF,TGTGCCAGCCGAATAGGACCTCAAACGGGGCAGTACTTC
few,TRBD1,TRBV24-1,TRBJ2-2,CATSDHPGQGRSGELFF,TGTGCCACCAGTGATCACCCGGGACAGGGACGGTCCGGGGAGCTGTTTTTT
NA,NA,TRBV4-3,TRBJ1-1,CASSQEETGFSWDTEAFF,TGCGCCAGCAGCCAAGAAGAGACGGGTTTCTCCTGGGACACTGAAGCTTTCTTT
once,NA,TRBV30,TRBJ1-6,CACRNSYNSPLHF,TGTGCCTGCCGGAACTCCTATAATTCACCCCTCCACTTT
NA,NA,TRBV10-2,TRBJ1-1,CASKRASNTEAFF,TGCGCCAGCAAACGGGCTTCGAACACTGAAGCTTTCTTT
NA,NA,TRBV28,TRBJ2-6,CASSAPRAGGTSGANVLTF,TGTGCCAGCAGTGCCCCTAGGGCCGGGGGCACCTCTGGGGCCAACGTCCTGACTTTC
NA,NA,TRBV27,TRBJ2-1,CASSPWTDYNEQFF,TGTGCCAGCAGTCCTTGGACAGACTACAATGAGCAGTTCTTC
NA,TRBD1,TRBV13,TRBJ1-2,CASSFLGQVNYGYTF,TGTGCCAGCAGCTTCCTCGGACAGGTCAACTATGGCTACACCTTC
NA,TRBD2,TRBV18,TRBJ2-5,CASSQTSGLQETQYF,TGTGCCAGCTCACAGACTAGCGGTCTACAAGAGACCCAGTACTTC
NA,NA,TRBV2,TRBJ2-2,CASMNSEANTGELFF,TGTGCCAGCATGAACAGCGAAGCGAACACCGGGGAGCTGTTTTTT
NA,NA,TRBV10-3,TRBJ2-7,CAISEGAVGEQYF,TGTGCCATCAGTGAGGGGGCCGTGGGGGAGCAGTACTTC
NA,TRBD1,TRBV4-2,TRBJ1-4,CASSQDFRVAHRGGAATNEKLFF,TGTGCCAGCAGCCAGGATTTTCGGGTGGCCCACAGGGGGGGGGCTGCAACTAATGAAAAACTGTTTTTT
NA,TRBD2,TRBV5-5,TRBJ2-7,CASSLSGNLGEQYF,TGTGCCAGCAGCTTGAGCGGGAATCTCGGAGAGCAGTACTTC
NA,TRBD1,TRBV19,TRBJ2-1,CASSKPGQGGNEQFF,TGTGCCAGTAGTAAACCGGGACAGGGAGGCAATGAGCAGTTCTTC
NA,NA,TRBV9,TRBJ1-2,CASSETFEGVNYGYTF,TGTGCCAGCAGCGAAACTTTTGAAGGGGTAAACTATGGCTACACCTTC
NA,NA,TRBV5-1,TRBJ1-2,CATRRGVDYGYTF,TGCGCCACCCGCCGGGGTGTGGACTATGGCTACACCTTC